The T cell receptor (beta chain) described here comes from a study of T cell responses to AZD1222 COVID-19 vaccine. Study-level background: Second doses were pooled across both intervals (about 4 or about 12 weeks). Broader study findings: Vaccine-related CD4 TCRs covered spike, predominating at 160-218 and 743-854. Spike-specific TCR breadth and depth went up after people got two AZD1222 doses. Without day 14 samples, only post-peak T cell repertoires were studied.

The protocol was immunoSEQ multiplex PCR, while the TCRdb copy is restricted to in-frame clones and leaves out a portion. The sample consists of some 200,000 clones, approximately 91% of them appearing once. As to this clone: Its antigen is unidentified.

The CDR3 totals 13 residues. V gave up 10 bases and J gave up 7 bases, with 19 bases separating them. The chain links TRBV12-3 or TRBV12-4 to TRBJ1-2; TRBD1 is a possible D gene (6 bases). This specimen was peripheral blood, taken on day 0 of AZD1222 vaccination. This sequence originates from an adult in good health. CDR3 in amino acids: CATAGTTWGGYTF. The CDR3 DNA follows: TGTGCCACAGCCGGGACAACCTGGGGTGGCTACACCTTC.